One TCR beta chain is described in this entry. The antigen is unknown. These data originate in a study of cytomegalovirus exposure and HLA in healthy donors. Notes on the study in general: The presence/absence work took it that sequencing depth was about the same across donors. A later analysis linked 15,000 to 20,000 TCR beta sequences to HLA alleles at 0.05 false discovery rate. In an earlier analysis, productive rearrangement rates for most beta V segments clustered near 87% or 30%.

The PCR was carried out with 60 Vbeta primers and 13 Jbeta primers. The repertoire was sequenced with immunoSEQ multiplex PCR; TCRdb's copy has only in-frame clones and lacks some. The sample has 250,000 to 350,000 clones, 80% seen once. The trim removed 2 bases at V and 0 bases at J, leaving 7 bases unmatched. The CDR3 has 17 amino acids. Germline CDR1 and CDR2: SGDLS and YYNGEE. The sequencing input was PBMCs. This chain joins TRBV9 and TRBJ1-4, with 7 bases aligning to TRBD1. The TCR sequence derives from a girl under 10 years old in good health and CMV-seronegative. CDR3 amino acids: CASSVETGEATNEKLFF. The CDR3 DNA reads TGTGCCAGCAGCGTTGAAACAGGGGAAGCAACTAATGAAAAACTGTTTTTT.